Each of the 25 T cell receptor beta chains below was sequenced from the same sample in a study of blood T cell repertoires in COVID-19. Assay: immunoSEQ multiplex PCR; the TCRdb copy retains only in-frame clones and omits some. The sample contains 200,000 or so clones, 80% to 90% of which appear only once. Sample: peripheral blood. The receptor set was obtained from a human donor with active or convalescent COVID-19. The donor label of this sample is uncertain.

This clone was seen once. The V gene is TRBV21-1, the J gene TRBJ2-1; the D call TRBD2 from the table was never checked on the DNA. TRBV21-1 is a documented pseudogene. This CDR3 is built from 16 residues. The CDR3 DNA reads as TGTGCCAGCAGCAAGCGGCGGGAGGAGCTTGGGAATGAGCAGTTCTTC. Protein product: CASSKRREELGNEQFF.

The chain carries TRBV19 and TRBJ2-7; D remains ambiguous. Germline-derived CDR1 and CDR2 are LNHDA and SQIVND (reference sequence). V lost 2 bases and J lost 5, with 4 bases in between. This CDR3 region has 11 residues. CDR3 region: CASSILDEQYF. CDR3 nucleotides: TGTGCCAGTAGTATACTAGACGAGCAGTACTTC.

The V call is TRBV6-5, the J call TRBJ1-2; 7 nucleotides line up with TRBD1. Germline assignment: CDR1 MNHEY and CDR2 SVGAGI. The trim removed 4 bases at V and 8 bases at J, leaving 13 bases unmatched. This CDR3 is 15 amino acids long. CDR3 residues: CASSSEPQGVGGYTF. The CDR3 DNA reads as TGTGCCAGCAGTTCCGAACCCCAGGGGGTGGGGGGCTACACCTTC.

The chain is built from TRBV23-1 and TRBJ1-5; TRBD1 matches at 9 bases. TRBV23-1 is identified as an open reading frame with a role that is uncertain. There are 19 residues in the CDR3. Trimming at V came to 6 bases and at J to 0 bases, leaving 15 bases not matched to a gene. The CDR3 loop is CASRRCSGTGTCSNQPQHF. In DNA form, the CDR3 reads TGCGCCAGCAGACGCTGTTCAGGGACAGGGACCTGTAGCAATCAGCCCCAGCATTTT.

The chain recombines TRBV28 with TRBJ2-1, with TRBD2 identical over 8 bases. Germline V gene data show CDR1 as MDHEN and CDR2 as SYDVKM. The trim removed 6 bases at V and 8 bases at J, leaving 12 bases unmatched. CDR3 length: 15 residues. This CDR3 is CASRRTSPTGDEQFF. CDR3 DNA: TGTGCCAGCAGACGGACTAGCCCAACGGGGGATGAGCAGTTCTTC.

J is TRBJ1-1 and V is TRBV10-3, with D possibly TRBD1 on 5 matching bases. The CDR3 contains 13 residues. Trimming shortened V by 5 bases and J by 5 bases, and 12 bases separated the two germline ends. The germline V gene has CDR1 ENHRY and CDR2 SYGVKD. The CDR3 region has the DNA TGTGCCATCAGTACAGGCTTGGGGACTGAAGCTTTCTTT. It codes for CAISTGLGTEAFF.

The V call is TRBV19, the J call TRBJ2-5; weak D call: TRBD2 (5 bases). This CDR3 is built from 15 residues. V was clipped by 3 bases and J by 3 bases, with 14 bases between them. CDR1 LNHDA and CDR2 SQIVND come from the germline V gene (reference sequence). The CDR3 region has the DNA TGTGCCAGTAGTATTGAAGTGGGAGTAGAAGAGACCCAGTACTTC. It translates to CASSIEVGVEETQYF.

The rearrangement uses TRBV7-9 and TRBJ1-1, with unresolved D. The germline V gene encodes CDR1 SEHNR and CDR2 FQNEAQ (reference sequence). This CDR3 comprises 12 residues. The V end lost 3 bases, the J end lost 8 bases, and 10 bases lay between the germline ends. The CDR3 region has the DNA TGTGCCAGCAGCTTGGGTGGAGACGAAGCTTTCTTT. Its translation is CASSLGGDEAFF. Full variable domain (rest looked up from reference TRBV7-9 and TRBJ1-1): DTGVSQNPRHKITKRGQNVTFRCDPISEHNRLYWYRQTLGQGPEFLTYFQNEAQLEKSRLLSDRFSAERPKGSFSTLEIQRTEQGDSAMYLCASSLGGDEAFFGQGTRLTVV.

This clone was picked up one time. The rearrangement joins TRBV9 to TRBJ2-2; 11 bases agree with TRBD2. The CDR3 is made up of 19 amino acids. The J segment lost 3 bases and the V segment lost 4 bases, leaving 14 bases of the junction unmatched. Per the germline V gene, CDR1 is SGDLS and CDR2 is YYNGEE. CDR3 sequence (DNA): TGTGCCAGCAGCTACTACTCCGGGACTAGCGGACATGACACCGGGGAGCTGTTTTTT. Encoded protein: CASSYYSGTSGHDTGELFF.

The rearrangement uses TRBV27 and TRBJ2-7; 7 positions match TRBD1. This CDR3 contains 12 residues. Trimming removed 8 bases from V and 6 bases from J; junction bases left unmatched: 7. Germline CDR1 reads MNHEY; CDR2 reads SMNVEV (reference sequence). CDR3 in amino acids: CASGDRVGEQYF. CDR3 DNA: TGTGCCAGCGGTGACAGGGTGGGCGAGCAGTACTTC.

This clone turned up a few times. The chain couples TRBV5-4 to TRBJ2-7; D might be TRBD2 (6 bases). The germline gives CDR1 SGHNT, CDR2 YYREEE (reference sequence). V dropped 5 bases and J dropped 6 bases, with 15 bases sitting between them. The CDR3 covers 13 residues. CDR3 sequence reads: CASRSGTQGEQYF. DNA of the CDR3: TGTGCCAGCAGATCCGGGACTCAGGGCGAGCAGTACTTC. Full variable domain (rest looked up from reference TRBV5-4 and TRBJ2-7): ETGVTQSPTHLIKTRGQQVTLRCSSQSGHNTVSWYQQALGQGPQFIFQYYREEENGRGNFPPRFSGLQFPNYSSELNVNALELDDSALYLCASRSGTQGEQYFGPGTRLTVT.

The chain carries TRBV5-6 and TRBJ2-7; TRBD1 agrees at 7 bases. V gave up 3 bases and J gave up 3 bases; unmatched junction bases: 9. The CDR3 has 15 residues. Germline CDR1 is SGHDT and CDR2 is YYEEEE. The CDR3 nucleotides read TGTGCCAGCAGCTCCACAGGGGCCTACAACTACGAGCAGTACTTC. Translated, it gives CASSSTGAYNYEQYF.

This chain joins TRBV6-2 or TRBV6-3 and TRBJ1-2, with D maybe TRBD1 (6 bases). Germline V CDR1 and CDR2: MNHEY, SVGEGT. The CDR3 length is 11 residues. V dropped 5 bases and J dropped 6 bases, with 7 bases sitting between them. CDR3 sequence: CASSTGNGYTF. Written as DNA, the CDR3 is TGTGCCAGCAGTACAGGGAATGGCTACACCTTC.

V is TRBV25-1 and J is TRBJ2-1, with 10 positions matching TRBD2. CDR3 length: 17 residues. V lost 2 bases, J lost 8 bases, and 12 bases stayed unmatched. Germline V gene data show CDR1 as MGHDK and CDR2 as SYGVNS. The CDR3 region is CASSELSAGGLSYEQFF. For the CDR3, the DNA is TGTGCCAGCAGTGAACTATCAGCGGGAGGGCTGTCTTATGAGCAGTTCTTC.

The chain is built from TRBV6-6 and TRBJ1-6, with 9 bases identical to TRBD1. The germline V gene has CDR1 MNHNY and CDR2 SVGAGI (reference sequence). The CDR3 sequence is 14 residues long. V shed 2 bases, J shed 8 bases, and the junction held 1 base outside the gene matches. The chain's CDR3 is CASSYGTGHSPLHF. CDR3 DNA: TGTGCCAGCAGTTACGGGACAGGGCATTCACCCCTCCACTTT.

The CDR3 DNA is TGCGCCAGCAGCCAAATCGGGACAGGGTTAAATGAAAAACTGTTTTTT. Translating it yields CASSQIGTGLNEKLFF. The V gene is TRBV4-3, the J gene TRBJ1-4; 9 nucleotides match TRBD1. Germline V gives CDR1 LGHNA, CDR2 YSLEER. This CDR3 contains 16 residues. After removal of 2 bases from V and 5 bases from J, the junction contained 6 bases not matched to a gene.

The chain couples TRBV14 to TRBJ2-7; D is unresolved. CDR1 is SGHDN, CDR2 FVKESK, per germline. There are 13 residues in the CDR3. Trimming took 6 bases from V and 3 from J, leaving 12 bases between them. The DNA for the CDR3 is TGTGCCAGCAGAGACGGCGGTCGCTACGAGCAGTACTTC. It yields the protein CASRDGGRYEQYF.

V gene TRBV11-2 combines with J gene TRBJ1-1; D is undetermined. The CDR3 has 14 amino acids. V dropped 2 bases and J dropped 1 base, with 8 bases sitting between them. CDR1 is SGHAT and CDR2 is FQNNGV in the germline V gene. The CDR3 reads CASSLRWQNTEAFF. In DNA, the CDR3 is TGTGCCAGCAGCTTAAGATGGCAGAACACTGAAGCTTTCTTT.

In this sample, this clone turned up once. The gene calls are TRBV5-4 and TRBJ1-2; D is possibly TRBD1 (6 bases). There are 15 residues in the CDR3. Trimming shortened V by 0 bases and J by 5 bases, and 14 bases separated the two germline ends. From germline, CDR1 is SGHNT and CDR2 YYREEE (reference sequence). The CDR3 coding sequence is TGTGCCAGCAGCTTGGAACAGGGAAGAGAGTATGGCTACACCTTC. As protein: CASSLEQGREYGYTF.

This chain joins TRBV24-1 and TRBJ2-7; unclear D gene. The CDR3 extends over 13 amino acids. With 4 bases removed from V and 2 bases from J, the gap between germline ends came to 8 bases. CDR1 KGHDR and CDR2 SFDVKD come from the germline V gene. CDR3 loop: CATSDPGTYEQYF. DNA for the CDR3: TGTGCCACCAGTGACCCGGGTACCTACGAGCAGTACTTC.

This chain links TRBV9 with TRBJ1-2, with 8 bases identical to TRBD1. The CDR3 is 13 residues long. V was clipped by 7 bases and J by 6 bases; unmatched bases: 8. The germline V gene has CDR1 SGDLS and CDR2 YYNGEE. CDR3 in amino acids: CASGTGQGDGYTF. Here the CDR3 DNA reads TGTGCCAGCGGGACCGGACAGGGCGATGGCTACACCTTC.

The chain has TRBV15 and TRBJ2-5; 7 nucleotides align to TRBD1. Germline V gene data show CDR1 as LNHNV and CDR2 as YYDKDF (reference sequence). V lost 3 bases and J lost 5; bases outside the gene matches: 9. The CDR3 has 15 amino acids. The CDR3 spells CATSRPRTGRETQYF. DNA of the CDR3: TGTGCCACCAGCAGGCCACGGACAGGAAGGGAGACCCAGTACTTC.

The chain is built from TRBV30 and TRBJ2-3; 13 bases are a match to TRBD2. This CDR3 is 21 amino acids long. J lost 5 bases, V lost 0 bases, and 20 bases had no gene match. In germline, CDR1 is GTSNPN, CDR2 SVGIG (reference sequence). The DNA of the CDR3 is TGTGCCTGGAGTGTAATCCCATATCCGGGACTAGCGGGGTGGGGTCGAGATACGCAGTATTTT. Translated, it gives CAWSVIPYPGLAGWGRDTQYF.

This chain links TRBV29-1 with TRBJ2-4; 11 bases fit TRBD2. Per the germline V gene, CDR1 is SQVTM and CDR2 is ANQGSEA. Trimming cost V 0 bases and J 7 bases; bases outside gene matches: 11. The length of the CDR3 is 17 residues. This CDR3 is CSVEDPGLAGGGNIQYF. The CDR3, as DNA: TGCAGCGTTGAAGATCCGGGGTTAGCGGGAGGGGGGAACATTCAGTACTTC.

The chain joins TRBV7-3 to TRBJ2-3; TRBD2 is a possible D gene (6 bases). This CDR3 comprises 13 residues. The V end lost 2 bases, the J end lost 6 bases, and 9 bases lay between the germline ends. The germline V gene has CDR1 SGHTA and CDR2 FQGTGA. The CDR3 nucleotides are TGTGCCAGCAGCTTAGGGGGGTTCGATACGCAGTATTTT. Translated: CASSLGGFDTQYF. The full variable domain, completed using reference TRBV7-3 and TRBJ2-3, is GAGVSQTPSNKVTEKGKYVELRCDPISGHTALYWYRQSLGQGPEFLIYFQGTGAADDSGLPNDRFFAVRPEGSVSTLKIQRTERGDSAVYLCASSLGGFDTQYFGPGTRLTVL.